The 12 T cell receptor beta chains below were found in one sample sequenced in a study of response to subunit inactivated influenza vaccine. MiXCR, run by TCRdb on the RT-PCR reads, gives a single entry per CDR3 protein. This sample has 860,000 or so distinct CDR3 sequences, with around 21% found just once. The source material was PBMCs from blood, sampled more than 4 days after vaccination. These receptors originate from a man aged 50 to 60 who received an inactivated influenza vaccine.

V gene TRBV24-1 combines with J gene TRBJ2-5, with TRBD2 as a possible D gene (6 bases). Trimming shortened V by 2 bases and J by 2 bases, and 17 bases separated the two germline ends. Per germline, CDR1 KGHDR and CDR2 SFDVKD. This CDR3 spans 17 amino acids. Here the CDR3 reads CATSDYPRGGAQETQYF. The CDR3 bases are TGTGCCACCAGTGATTACCCTCGGGGCGGGGCTCAAGAGACCCAGTACTTC.

This clonotype was picked up a small number of times. The chain couples TRBV20-1 to TRBJ1-4; 7 bases are shared with TRBD1. Germline V CDR1 and CDR2: DFQATT, SNEGSKA (reference sequence). The CDR3 spans 15 residues. Unmatched junction bases numbered 7, after V lost 0 bases and J lost 6 bases. CDR3: CSARDSGGVDEKLFF. The CDR3 coding sequence is TGCAGTGCTAGAGATTCAGGGGGTGTGGATGAAAAACTGTTTTTT.

V gene TRBV11-2 combines with J gene TRBJ2-1; D not certain. The CDR3 runs to 12 residues. The germline V gene encodes CDR1 SGHAT and CDR2 FQNNGV. Deletions cut 6 bases from V and 8 bases from J, with 11 bases between. The CDR3 nucleotides are TGTGCCAGCAGAGGGCAGAGCTATGAGCAGTTCTTC. Translated, it gives CASRGQSYEQFF. Using reference TRBV11-2 and TRBJ2-1 for the parts outside the CDR3, the full variable domain is EAGVAQSPRYKIIEKRQSVAFWCNPISGHATLYWYQQILGQGPKLLIQFQNNGVVDDSQLPKDRFSAERLKGVDSTLKIQPAKLEDSAVYLCASRGQSYEQFFGPGTRLTVL.

This clonotype was counted many times. V gene TRBV7-9 combines with J gene TRBJ2-7, with TRBD1 identical over 7 bases. Germline-derived CDR1 and CDR2 are SEHNR and FQNEAQ (reference sequence). V lost 5 bases, J lost 3 bases, and 7 bases stayed unmatched. The CDR3 totals 14 residues. The chain's CDR3 is CASSQRDSHYEQYF. The CDR3 DNA is TGTGCCAGCAGCCAGAGGGACAGCCACTACGAGCAGTACTTC.

This clonotype has more than one count but fewer than ten. The chain combines TRBV10-3 with TRBJ2-1; D could derive from TRBD1 or TRBD2 (5 bases each). Germline-derived CDR1 and CDR2 are ENHRY and SYGVKD. The length of the CDR3 is 14 residues. Trimming stripped 6 bases from V and 7 bases from J, with 16 bases between. Here the CDR3 reads CAISARGRVNEQFF. The CDR3 DNA sequence: TGTGCCATCAGCGCGAGGGGCAGGGTGAATGAGCAGTTCTTC.

The chain uses TRBV12-3 or TRBV12-4 and TRBJ1-2, with D perhaps matching TRBD1 (5 bases). The length of the CDR3 is 14 residues. V dropped 4 bases and J dropped 1 base, with 10 bases sitting between them. CDR3 protein: CASSSAGSNYGYTF. The CDR3 nucleotides read TGTGCCAGCAGTTCGGCAGGGAGTAACTATGGCTACACCTTC.

This chain joins TRBV7-9 and TRBJ2-3; D gene uncertain. Trimming stripped 1 base from V and 0 bases from J, with 11 bases between. Germline lookup yields CDR1 SEHNR and CDR2 FQNEAQ (reference sequence). The CDR3 runs to 16 residues. CDR3 DNA sequence: TGTGCCAGCAGCTTAGTTGGGGAAGGGAGCACAGATACGCAGTATTTT. Translating gives CASSLVGEGSTDTQYF.

The chain couples TRBV7-9 to TRBJ2-2; D is unresolved. Trimming shortened V by 11 bases and J by 7 bases, and 2 bases separated the two germline ends. Germline V gene data show CDR1 as SEHNR and CDR2 as FQNEAQ (reference sequence). The CDR3 covers 8 residues. The CDR3 nucleotides read TGTGCCGGCGGGGAGCTGTTTTTT. This sequence encodes CAGGELFF.

This clonotype has just a few counts. The chain recombines TRBV4-2 with TRBJ2-1; TRBD2 matches 12 bases. This CDR3 region has 16 residues. Trimming cost V 4 bases and J 5 bases; bases outside gene matches: 6. Looked up from germline, CDR1 is LGHNA and CDR2 is YNFKEQ. The CDR3 nucleotides are TGTGCCAGCAGCCGCGTACTAGCGGGGGGACACAATGAGCAGTTCTTC. Its translation: CASSRVLAGGHNEQFF.

V is TRBV6-1 and J is TRBJ1-1, with D unclear. Germline V gives CDR1 MNHNS, CDR2 SASEGT. Trimming shortened V by 5 bases and J by 1 base, and 11 bases separated the two germline ends. This CDR3 region has 14 residues. In DNA, the CDR3 is TGTGCCAGCAGTACCCCCGGGAGGAACACTGAAGCTTTCTTT. Protein sequence: CASSTPGRNTEAFF.

This clonotype occurred a few times. Relative to the germline gene, one junction end is altered; a read error may explain this. The J gene is TRBJ1-2, the V gene TRBV20-1, with 7 positions matching TRBD1. CDR1 and CDR2 (germline): DFQATT, SNEGSKA (reference sequence). CDR3 length: 12 residues. In nucleotides, the CDR3 is TGCAGCGCTAGTCAGGGGGTACTCGGCTACACCTTC. Protein product: CSASQGVLGYTF.

Only a few counts were recorded for this clonotype. The chain recombines TRBV9 with TRBJ2-5; D is undetermined. Germline values: CDR1 SGDLS, CDR2 YYNGEE. Between the trimmed V and J ends, which lost 3 bases and 3 bases, there was a span of 9 bases. CDR3 length: 13 amino acids. CDR3 amino acids: CASSGWAEETQYF. For the CDR3, the DNA is TGTGCCAGCAGCGGGTGGGCGGAAGAGACCCAGTACTTC.